This is a list of T cell receptor beta chains from one sample in a study of blood T cell repertoires in COVID-19. TCRdb keeps only in-frame clones here, not all; method: immunoSEQ multiplex PCR. The repertoire holds approximately 200,000 clones, with 70% to 90% as singletons. The sample consisted of peripheral blood. All receptors come from a man aged 35 to 55 with acute or convalescent COVID-19. Each CDR3 is given with its conserved first and last residue. Fields, in order: J gene, CDR3 length, V gene, CDR3 protein.

TRBJ1-2 13 TRBV12-5 CASGTDSNYGYTF
TRBJ1-1 12 TRBV2 CASTRGNTEAFF
TRBJ2-7 12 TRBV7-9 CASSPGGYEQYF
TRBJ1-1 13 TRBV5-1 CASSLRGGVEAFF
TRBJ1-2 13 TRBV7-2 CASRGGGAYGYTF
TRBJ1-1 14 TRBV5-4 CASSLRAGGAEAFF
TRBJ2-5 18 TRBV14 CASSQVRWLAGGRETQYF
TRBJ2-3 14 TRBV27 CASSFTASTDTQYF
TRBJ2-2 14 TRBV19 CASSMAGLGGELFF
TRBJ1-2 16 TRBV2 CASSESDRAGGYGYTF
TRBJ1-2 14 TRBV9 CASSPGGQIYGYTF
TRBJ2-2 14 TRBV15 CATRTGGLGGELFF
TRBJ1-3 17 TRBV5-4 CASSQMGRGNTGNTIYF
TRBJ2-5 14 TRBV28 CASSLSGPQETQYF
TRBJ1-3 15 TRBV6-5 CASSYSRLPGNTIYF
TRBJ2-7 18 TRBV4-3 CASSQEALRRGYYYEQYF
TRBJ1-1 13 TRBV9 CASSKGGERVAFF
TRBJ2-1 17 TRBV18 CASSPQKRDRGYNEQFF
TRBJ1-3 16 TRBV7-2 CASSSRTGPSGNTIYF
TRBJ1-1 10 TRBV27 CASGYSEAFF
TRBJ1-1 13 TRBV29-1 CSVGNRAGTEAFF
TRBJ1-1 13 TRBV29-1 CSVDWDRNTEAFF
TRBJ2-1 13 TRBV7-7 CASSQTRYNEQFF
TRBJ1-3 16 TRBV19 CASSMGGTDSGNTIYF
TRBJ1-1 13 TRBV7-8 CASSLSGNTEAFF
TRBJ1-2 15 TRBV4-3 CASSQGAAEAYGYTF
TRBJ1-5 14 TRBV2 CASQTGAPGQPQHF
TRBJ1-1 12 TRBV2 CASSIQGTEAFF
TRBJ1-3 14 TRBV7-9 CASSHFRDLNTIYF
TRBJ2-5 14 TRBV6-1 CASSELGQQETQYF
TRBJ1-3 14 TRBV7-9 CACSPKISGNTIYF
TRBJ1-5 17 TRBV18 CASSSTGGRYSNQPQHF
TRBJ2-7 15 TRBV11-2 CASSPTWTGAGEQYF
TRBJ2-7 11 TRBV6-5 CASTLGLVRDF
TRBJ1-5 13 TRBV29-1 CSVEVRAGQPQHF
TRBJ1-2 13 TRBV30 CAWSVSYNYGYTF
TRBJ1-2 15 TRBV19 CASSMGQKRGYGYTF
TRBJ2-7 13 TRBV11-3 CASSLTLGYEQYF
TRBJ2-5 12 TRBV5-4 CASSLTSETQYF
TRBJ1-2 19 TRBV18 CASSSGGRGSFGLDYGYTF
TRBJ2-7 15 TRBV6-1 CASSDIGDSSYEQYF
TRBJ1-4 17 TRBV19 CASSLLLPTGRNEKLFF